The 17 T cell receptor beta chains given below trace back to one sample, sequenced in a study of beta chain features in type 1 diabetes. Reverse transcribing all isolated RNA meant expressed TCRB transcripts were sequenced. Generated by immunoSEQ multiplex PCR, the TCRdb table keeps only in-frame clones and is missing some. The sample contains 400,000 to 450,000 clones, about 15% of which appear only once. What was sequenced was naive CD4+ T cells from blood. These receptors originate from a man aged 25 to 40 in good health.

The chain joins TRBV30 to TRBJ1-1; D remains unclear. CDR1 and CDR2 from the germline V gene are GTSNPN and SVGIG (reference sequence). The CDR3 is 13 residues long. Trimming stripped 4 bases from V and 4 bases from J, with 13 bases between. In DNA, the CDR3 is TGTGCCTGGACCAAACTAATAGGCACTGAAGCTTTCTTT. As protein: CAWTKLIGTEAFF.

This sequence joins TRBV21-1 and TRBJ2-5; whether TRBD1, the table's D call, matches the DNA was not checked. TRBV21-1 is shown as a pseudogene. The CDR3 loop spans 17 amino acids. The DNA for the CDR3 is TGTGCCAGCAGCCCCGAGCTCAGGACAGAAAGCCAAGAGACCCAGTACTTC. Translating it yields CASSPELRTESQETQYF.

CDR3 amino acids: CASSLVTGTGNTEAFF. The CDR3 DNA sequence: TGTGCCAGCAGCTTAGTGACCGGGACAGGGAACACTGAAGCTTTCTTT. The chain carries TRBV7-9 and TRBJ1-1; TRBD1 aligns across 8 bases. Germline V gene sequence: CDR1 SEHNR, CDR2 FQNEAQ (reference sequence). After removal of 1 base from V and 1 base from J, the junction contained 5 bases not matched to a gene. This CDR3 is 16 amino acids long.

The genes are TRBV10-3 and TRBJ2-7; 9 bases are shared with TRBD2. CDR1 and CDR2 (germline): ENHRY, SYGVKD. Trimming at V came to 6 bases and at J to 3 bases, leaving 9 bases not matched to a gene. CDR3 length: 15 residues. This chain's CDR3 is CAIRAVARGGYEQYF. In nucleotides, the CDR3 is TGTGCCATCAGAGCTGTAGCGCGGGGGGGCTACGAGCAGTACTTC.

This clone appeared a few times. V gene TRBV19 combines with J gene TRBJ2-3; perhaps TRBD2 as D (6 bases). Trimming left V 4 bases short and J 0 bases short, with 23 bases between. Germline CDR1 is LNHDA and CDR2 is SQIVND (reference sequence). The CDR3 consists of 19 residues. The CDR3 region is CASSKAVGSGTSSTDTQYF. In DNA, the CDR3 is TGTGCCAGTAGTAAAGCGGTCGGTAGCGGAACTTCTAGCACAGATACGCAGTATTTT.

The V call is TRBV12-5, the J call TRBJ2-4; no reliable D call. V was shortened by 0 bases and J by 4 bases, with 13 bases between the two germline ends. This CDR3 has 16 residues. CDR1 is LGHNT, CDR2 FRNRAP, per germline. The CDR3 nucleotides read TGTGCTAGTGGTTTGGTACTGGGCAGCTCGAAAAACATTCAGTACTTC. Translated, it gives CASGLVLGSSKNIQYF.

This clone occurred a few times. The chain combines TRBV30 with TRBJ2-2; 7 bases agree with TRBD2. The germline V gene encodes CDR1 GTSNPN and CDR2 SVGIG (reference sequence). The CDR3 contains 14 residues. The CDR3 DNA reads as TGTGCGACGAAGGGCGGGAGTGCCCCCGGGGAGCTGTTTTTT. Protein sequence: CATKGGSAPGELFF.

This clone was counted only a few times. This chain connects TRBV11-2 to TRBJ2-5; TRBD1 aligns across 8 bases. V lost 4 bases, J lost 5 bases, and 9 bases stayed unmatched. The CDR3 loop spans 15 amino acids. Germline loops: CDR1 SGHAT, CDR2 FQNNGV. The CDR3 DNA reads TGTGCCAGCAGCTCGACCAGCTACAGGGGGGAGACCCAGTACTTC. Translating it yields CASSSTSYRGETQYF.

This clone was seen only once. This chain connects TRBV7-8 to TRBJ2-3, with unresolved D. V was pared by 1 base and J by 2 bases, with 10 bases between. This CDR3 contains 15 residues. CDR1 and CDR2 (germline): SGHVS, FQNEAQ. The CDR3 DNA is TGTGCCAGCAGCTTAGTACCCCAACTCACAGATACGCAGTATTTT. The encoded protein is CASSLVPQLTDTQYF.

This clone was seen only a few times. The rearrangement uses TRBV19 and TRBJ1-2; 9 bases map to TRBD1. This CDR3 comprises 15 residues. CDR1 and CDR2 from the germline V gene are LNHDA and SQIVND (reference sequence). V dropped 6 bases and J dropped 1; count of bases not matched to a gene: 6. The CDR3 DNA reads as TGTGCCAGTAGGGAACCGGGACAGGGTAACTATGGCTACACCTTC. Protein: CASREPGQGNYGYTF.

A few counts support this clone. The chain carries TRBV5-4 and TRBJ2-1; maybe TRBD2 (5 bases). V lost 1 base and J lost 3, with 11 bases in between. This CDR3 is 15 amino acids long. Germline V CDR1 and CDR2: SGHNT, YYREEE (reference sequence). The CDR3 DNA follows: TGTGCCAGCAGCTTGCCCGGGGTCCTCTACAATGAGCAGTTCTTC. Encoded protein: CASSLPGVLYNEQFF.

This clone was picked up a small number of times. This chain uses TRBV7-2 with TRBJ2-7; no firm D call. Germline CDR1 and CDR2: SGHTA and FQGNSA. Trimming took 1 base from V and 3 from J, leaving 7 bases between them. The CDR3 is 13 residues long. CDR3 amino acids: CASSLVAFYEQYV. The CDR3 bases are TGTGCCAGCAGCTTAGTGGCATTCTACGAGCAGTACGTC.

Only a few counts were recorded for this clone. The chain carries TRBV18 and TRBJ2-5; TRBD2 is a possible D gene (5 bases). The CDR3 is made up of 13 amino acids. The germline gives CDR1 KGHSH, CDR2 LQKENI. Trimming removed 5 bases at V and 4 bases at J, with 11 bases between. The CDR3 reads CASSGGPGETQYF. The CDR3 DNA follows: TGTGCCAGCTCAGGAGGTCCCGGAGAGACCCAGTACTTC.

The V and J genes are TRBV9 and TRBJ1-4; TRBD1 matches 7 bases. V lost 3 bases to trimming and J lost 6 bases; unmatched junction nucleotides: 11. This CDR3 has 16 amino acids. CDR1 and CDR2 (germline): SGDLS, YYNGEE. The CDR3 spells CASSAFRTGGDEKLFF. The CDR3 DNA reads as TGTGCCAGCAGCGCCTTCCGGACAGGAGGGGATGAAAAACTGTTTTTT.

This rearrangement joins TRBV20-1 to TRBJ2-5; the D gene is possibly TRBD1 (6 bases). This CDR3 contains 11 residues. Germline V lookup: CDR1 DFQATT, CDR2 SNEGSKA (reference sequence). V lost 5 bases and J lost 5, with 9 bases in between. In DNA, the CDR3 is TGCAGTGCTGGACAGTTGGAGACCCAGTACTTC. Translating it yields CSAGQLETQYF.

The V gene is TRBV12-5, the J gene TRBJ2-3; possibly TRBD1 for D (5 bases). V shed 0 bases and J shed 13 bases, with 8 bases lying between them. The CDR3 length is 11 residues. Germline CDR1 reads LGHNT; CDR2 reads FRNRAP. The CDR3 sequence: CASGLVGVKYF. The CDR3 DNA reads TGTGCTAGTGGTTTGGTAGGGGTAAAGTATTTT.

This rearrangement joins TRBV5-1 to TRBJ2-5, with D possibly matching TRBD1 (5 bases). CDR3 length: 14 residues. Germline V CDR1 and CDR2: SGHRS, YFSETQ. V was trimmed by 2 bases and J by 0 bases, leaving 8 bases between them. The CDR3 DNA reads as TGCGCCAGCAGCTTTAGACAGAACCAAGAGACCCAGTACTTC. Its protein is CASSFRQNQETQYF. Complete variable domain (other parts from reference TRBV5-1 and TRBJ2-5): KAGVTQTPRYLIKTRGQQVTLSCSPISGHRSVSWYQQTPGQGLQFLFEYFSETQRNKGNFPGRFSGRQFSNSRSEMNVSTLELGDSALYLCASSFRQNQETQYFGPGTRLLVL.